This T cell receptor beta chain comes out of a study of T cells in Graves' hyperthyroidism and ophthalmopathy. Study conclusions and caveats: The model made its ophthalmopathy prediction, and onset followed a median around 6.5 months later.

This clonotype was counted a few times. The antigen is undetermined. There were TCR beta CDR3 regions amplified from RNA transcripts. Primed by the HTBI set, a first-round RT-PCR was run on the TCR CDR3. Using its own MiXCR run on the multiplex PCR reads, TCRdb lists one record per CDR3 protein. Of under 350,000 distinct CDR3 sequences listed, approximately 15% are singletons. The CDR3 is made up of 15 amino acids. The V gene's germline CDR1 is LGHNA and CDR2 YSLEER. Trimming left V 1 base short and J 5 bases short, with 11 bases between. Patients having uncontrolled infection, another autoimmune disease, pregnancy or lactation were not included. Diagnoses used clinical symptoms, serum thyroxine and TRAb, thyroid ultrasound and orbital computed tomography.

The chain combines TRBV4-3 with TRBJ2-2; a weak D match, TRBD2 (5 bases). The source of this sequence is a woman aged 55-75 years with Graves' ophthalmopathy. Sequencing was done on a sample of blood. The CDR3 is CASSQARSVTGELFF. As DNA, the CDR3 is TGCGCCAGCAGCCAAGCCCGTAGCGTTACCGGGGAGCTGTTTTTT.